This is a list of T cell receptor beta chains from one sample in a study of OX40 agonist ivuxolimab in advanced cancers. TCRdb keeps only in-frame clones here, not all; method: immunoSEQ multiplex PCR. The sample contains roughly 72,000 clones, roughly 89% of which appear only once. The sequencing here drew on CD4+ or CD8+ T cells sorted from blood, taken in a trial of the OX40 agonist ivuxolimab. The receptors originated from an adult with an advanced solid tumor such as melanoma, head and neck, liver or kidney cancer. Each CDR3 is given with its conserved first and last residue. Fields, in order: J gene, V gene, CDR3 protein.

j_gene: TRBJ2-1
v_gene: TRBV5-1
CDR3aa: CASRFLGANEQFF

j_gene: TRBJ1-2
v_gene: TRBV5-1
CDR3aa: CASSLDRTVNYGYTF

j_gene: TRBJ2-1
v_gene: TRBV14
CDR3aa: CASSLTLGGEQFF

j_gene: TRBJ2-3
v_gene: TRBV6-6
CDR3aa: CASSTSGGRTDTQYF

j_gene: TRBJ2-3
v_gene: TRBV5-4
CDR3aa: CASSLAGLAPADTQYF

j_gene: TRBJ2-5
v_gene: TRBV20-1
CDR3aa: CSGGETQYF

j_gene: TRBJ2-7
v_gene: TRBV23-1
CDR3aa: CASRGSGTGVYEQYF

j_gene: TRBJ1-4
v_gene: TRBV6-9
CDR3aa: CASSRTGLHEKLFF

j_gene: TRBJ1-1
v_gene: TRBV4-3
CDR3aa: CASSQGTGTEAFF

j_gene: TRBJ1-1
v_gene: TRBV29-1
CDR3aa: CSVQALEAFF

j_gene: TRBJ1-2
v_gene: TRBV19
CDR3aa: CASSILVSIGGYTF

j_gene: TRBJ2-7
v_gene: TRBV5-4
CDR3aa: CASSLEEGAAPHF

j_gene: TRBJ1-2
v_gene: TRBV6-6
CDR3aa: CASTSFNYGYTF

j_gene: TRBJ2-2
v_gene: TRBV10-3
CDR3aa: CAISDRQAKGMTGELFF

j_gene: TRBJ1-2
v_gene: TRBV2
CDR3aa: CASSRQPTSYGYTF

j_gene: TRBJ2-2
v_gene: TRBV6-5
CDR3aa: CAARGTGELFF

j_gene: TRBJ1-2
v_gene: TRBV27
CDR3aa: CASSPRFGANYGYTF

j_gene: TRBJ1-5
v_gene: TRBV2
CDR3aa: CASRDRGNQPQHF

j_gene: TRBJ1-5
v_gene: TRBV28
CDR3aa: CASRPLWGRGQPQHF

j_gene: TRBJ2-5
v_gene: TRBV27
CDR3aa: CASSSRWGFQYF

j_gene: TRBJ2-7
v_gene: TRBV6-1
CDR3aa: CASSWGTSGLYEQYF

j_gene: TRBJ2-5
v_gene: TRBV15
CDR3aa: CATSKRGETQYF

j_gene: TRBJ2-7
v_gene: TRBV4-2
CDR3aa: CASSQDGDSGPYEQYF

j_gene: TRBJ2-7
v_gene: TRBV4-2
CDR3aa: CASSQNQVTYEQYF